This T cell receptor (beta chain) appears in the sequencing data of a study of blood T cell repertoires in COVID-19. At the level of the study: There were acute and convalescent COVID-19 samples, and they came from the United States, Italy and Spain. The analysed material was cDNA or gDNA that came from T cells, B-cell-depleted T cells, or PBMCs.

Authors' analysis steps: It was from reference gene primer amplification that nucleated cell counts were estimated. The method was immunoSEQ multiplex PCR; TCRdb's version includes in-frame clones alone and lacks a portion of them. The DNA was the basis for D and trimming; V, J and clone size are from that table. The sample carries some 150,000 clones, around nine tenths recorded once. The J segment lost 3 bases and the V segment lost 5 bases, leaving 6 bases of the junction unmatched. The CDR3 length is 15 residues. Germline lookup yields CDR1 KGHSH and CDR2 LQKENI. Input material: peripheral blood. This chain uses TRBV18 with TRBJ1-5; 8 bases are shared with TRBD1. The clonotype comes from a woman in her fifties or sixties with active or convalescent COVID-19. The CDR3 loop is CASSVGQVDNQPQHF. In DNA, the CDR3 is TGTGCCAGCTCAGTGGGACAGGTTGACAATCAGCCCCAGCATTTT.